The 12 T cell receptor beta chains given below trace back to one sample, sequenced in a study of blood T cells in healthy people across ages. Using a J-beta primer mix together with a sample-barcoded 5' primer, a second PCR was run for about 6 to 11 cycles. TCRdb reprocessed the 5' RACE reads via MiXCR and lists one record per CDR3 protein. This sample has about 670,000 distinct CDR3 sequences, with over 40% found just once. Sample: blood. Receptors were obtained from a woman over 75 in good health.

CDR3: CASSVEAGGASGYTF. Written as DNA, the CDR3 is TGTGCCAGCAGCGTAGAGGCTGGGGGGGCGAGTGGCTACACCTTC. This chain links TRBV9 with TRBJ1-2, with D perhaps matching TRBD1 (6 bases). Trimming removed 0 bases at V and 7 bases at J, with 16 bases between. Germline values: CDR1 SGDLS, CDR2 YYNGEE. The CDR3 runs to 15 residues.

This chain links TRBV6-2 or TRBV6-3 with TRBJ1-6, with 8 bases matching TRBD1. With V trimmed by 5 bases and J by 10 bases, 13 bases remained unmatched. The germline V gene has CDR1 MNHEY and CDR2 SVGEGT. This CDR3 spans 16 amino acids. The CDR3 DNA follows: TGTGCCAGCAGTGACCGTCGGACAGGGCAGGGCTCACCCCTCCACTTT. It translates to CASSDRRTGQGSPLHF.

V is TRBV29-1 and J is TRBJ2-7; tentatively, D is TRBD2 (5 bases). CDR3 length: 12 residues. Trimming removed 4 bases at V and 4 bases at J, with 11 bases between. Germline CDR1 and CDR2: SQVTM and ANQGSEA. The CDR3 bases are TGCAGCGTTGTGGTAGGAGGTTACGAGCAGTACTTC. Protein: CSVVVGGYEQYF.

This chain links TRBV5-1 with TRBJ2-1; TRBD2 aligns across 11 bases. The CDR3 runs 16 residues. Germline values: CDR1 SGHRS, CDR2 YFSETQ. Trimming at V came to 4 bases and at J to 3 bases, leaving 6 bases not matched to a gene. In nucleotides, the CDR3 is TGCGCCAGCAGCGAGGGACTAGCGGCTTACTACAATGAGCAGTTCTTC. Amino acid sequence: CASSEGLAAYYNEQFF.

This clonotype was counted a few times. The V and J genes are TRBV6-4 and TRBJ2-3; TRBD2 might be the D (6 bases). There are 13 residues in the CDR3. V was cut by 10 bases and J by 2 bases, with 13 bases left in between. In germline, CDR1 is MRHNA, CDR2 SNTAGT. The CDR3 DNA follows: TGTGCCACCCGGGACTCAAACACAGATACGCAGTATTTT. Amino acids: CATRDSNTDTQYF.

V is TRBV12-3 or TRBV12-4 and J is TRBJ2-5; D gene uncertain. The CDR3 has 12 amino acids. V was shortened by 7 bases and J by 2 bases, with 8 bases between the two germline ends. CDR3 protein: CASILDQETQYF. The CDR3 DNA reads TGTGCCAGCATCCTAGATCAAGAGACCCAGTACTTC.

Remarks on this clonotype: This may be a read error, as it is one base from a much larger clone. The chain carries TRBV5-1 and TRBJ2-5, with D perhaps matching TRBD2 (5 bases). Germline lookup yields CDR1 SGHRS and CDR2 YFSETQ. V was clipped by 0 bases and J by 11 bases, with 14 bases between them. CDR3 length equals 13 residues. The CDR3 DNA sequence: TGCGCCAGCAGCTTGGGTGACTACAATGAGCAGTACTTC. This gives the protein CASSLGDYNEQYF. Filled out from reference TRBV5-1 and TRBJ2-5, the complete variable domain reads KAGVTQTPRYLIKTRGQQVTLSCSPISGHRSVSWYQQTPGQGLQFLFEYFSETQRNKGNFPGRFSGRQFSNSRSEMNVSTLELGDSALYLCASSLGDYNEQYFGPGTRLLVL.

The V gene is TRBV12-3 or TRBV12-4, the J gene TRBJ2-7; D is unclear. Matching the DNA end better, TRBJ2-5 makes the J call doubtful. The CDR3 consists of 13 residues. The chain's CDR3 is CASSSWNRETQYF. The CDR3 DNA reads as TGTGCCAGCAGTAGTTGGAATCGGGAGACCCAGTACTTC.

This chain uses TRBV5-1 with TRBJ1-1, with 10 positions matching TRBD1. The CDR3 totals 14 residues. Trimming at V came to 4 bases and at J to 7 bases, leaving 7 bases not matched to a gene. CDR1 and CDR2 (germline): SGHRS, YFSETQ. The CDR3 DNA follows: TGCGCCAGCAGCCCCGGGACAGGGGTAGGTGAAGCTTTCTTT. Translated, it gives CASSPGTGVGEAFF.

V is TRBV7-3 and J is TRBJ2-1; D may be TRBD2 (5 bases). The J call may not be correct, given that the DNA end is closer to TRBJ2-7. Germline CDR1 and CDR2: SGHTA and FQGTGA. CDR3 length: 15 amino acids. The CDR3 spells CASSLGVGPYNEQYF. DNA for the CDR3: TGTGCCAGCAGCTTGGGAGTGGGCCCTTACAATGAGCAGTACTTC.

The table lists this clonotype with many counts. The rearrangement joins TRBV5-1 to TRBJ2-4, with 8 bases that match TRBD2. The CDR3 loop spans 16 amino acids. V dropped 0 bases and J dropped 3; count of bases not matched to a gene: 5. Looked up from germline, CDR1 is SGHRS and CDR2 is YFSETQ. The CDR3 sequence: CASSLANSGIKNIQYF. The CDR3 nucleotides read TGCGCCAGCAGCTTGGCCAATAGCGGGATCAAAAACATTCAGTACTTC.

This clonotype turned up a few times. DNA of the CDR3: TGTGCCAGCAGTCGTGGGACTAGCGGGGATCGGGATACGCAGTATTTT. The encoded protein is CASSRGTSGDRDTQYF. The chain uses TRBV2 and TRBJ2-3; 13 bases fit TRBD2. Germline CDR1 is SNHLY and CDR2 is FYNNEI. The V segment lost 5 bases and the J segment 6 bases; nucleotides outside the gene matches: 8. This CDR3 has 16 residues.